This TCR beta chain derives from a study of cytomegalovirus exposure and HLA in healthy donors. The study's findings and limits: Most TCR sequences were uncommon, yet certain public TCRs appeared in many donors. Immune exposure data for these donors was limited to CMV serostatus.

To note about this clone: What it binds is unknown.

The primer mix had 60 Vbeta and 13 Jbeta primers. In the authors' methods: Counted up in a later analysis, unique TCR beta chains came to about 83 million, with some 9.9 million shared. Libraries were prepared by immunoSEQ multiplex PCR; TCRdb keeps only in-frame clonotypes and omits some of them. The V and J calls and clone size were taken over from that table, and D and trimming were inferred from the DNA. The profile covers some 160,000 clones, with roughly 83% appearing a single time and less than 2% taken by the ten largest. Trimming removed 0 bases from V and 7 bases from J, with 15 bases in between. CDR1 SGHNT and CDR2 YENEEA come from the germline V gene. The CDR3 runs 15 residues.

This TCR derives from a woman under 30 in good health and CMV-seronegative. The chain links TRBV11-3 to TRBJ1-1; no clear D. Sequencing was performed on PBMCs. This CDR3 reads CASSLEGRERGEAFF. CDR3 coding DNA: TGTGCCAGCAGCTTAGAGGGAAGGGAGCGTGGTGAAGCTTTCTTT. The full variable domain, completed using reference TRBV11-3 and TRBJ1-1, is EAGVVQSPRYKIIEKKQPVAFWCNPISGHNTLYWYLQNLGQGPELLIRYENEEAVDDSQLPKDRFSAERLKGVDSTLKIQPAELGDSAVYLCASSLEGRERGEAFFGQGTRLTVV.